The 17 T cell receptor beta chains given below trace back to one sample, sequenced in a study of cytomegalovirus exposure and HLA in healthy donors. PCR employed 60 Vbeta and 13 Jbeta primers. This table comes from immunoSEQ multiplex PCR, and its TCRdb copy is limited to in-frame clones, with some not included. The sample lists fewer than 200,000 clones, about four fifths occurring once. The sample was PBMCs. These receptors came from a woman under 30 in good health and CMV-seronegative.

The chain has TRBV10-1 and TRBJ2-7; 7 positions match TRBD1. Germline lookup yields CDR1 WNHNN and CDR2 SYGVQD (reference sequence). The CDR3 totals 12 residues. V trimming: 5 bases; J trimming: 7 bases; junction bases outside the gene matches: 5. CDR3 DNA: TGCGCCAGCAGTCCTGGGACAGTAGAGCAGTACTTC. The encoded protein is CASSPGTVEQYF.

This sequence joins TRBV28 and TRBJ2-5; D not resolved. CDR3 length: 11 residues. The V and J ends lost 3 bases and 5 bases respectively, with 4 bases between them. Germline loops: CDR1 MDHEN, CDR2 SYDVKM. The CDR3 sequence is CASSFAETQYF. The CDR3 DNA reads as TGTGCCAGCAGTTTCGCGGAGACCCAGTACTTC.

The table lists this clone with a count of one. V usage is TRBV30 and J usage is TRBJ2-5, with D possibly TRBD1 on 6 matching bases. The germline V gene has CDR1 GTSNPN and CDR2 SVGIG (reference sequence). V dropped 3 bases and J dropped 1 base, with 9 bases sitting between them. The CDR3 totals 13 residues. For the CDR3, the DNA is TGTGCCTGGAGACGGACAGTCCAAGAGACCCAGTACTTC. Its protein is CAWRRTVQETQYF.

Of note for this clone: Germline is not matched at one junction end, which may reflect a read error. The V and J genes are TRBV7-9 and TRBJ1-1; 7 bases line up with TRBD1. Germline CDR1 is SEHNR and CDR2 is FQNEAQ (reference sequence). This CDR3 spans 18 amino acids. For the CDR3, the DNA is TGTTCCAGCAGCCCGGAAGGTAGGGGGCGACTGAGCAACACTGAAGCTTTCTTT. Protein product: CSSSPEGRGRLSNTEAFF.

The chain uses TRBV5-1 and TRBJ2-5; 8 bases agree with TRBD2. This CDR3 comprises 15 residues. V gave up 4 bases and J gave up 5 bases; unmatched junction bases: 10. Germline V gene lookup returns CDR1 SGHRS and CDR2 YFSETQ. The CDR3 loop reads CASSQTSGGRETQYF. The CDR3 nucleotides read TGCGCCAGCAGCCAAACTAGCGGTGGCAGGGAGACCCAGTACTTC.

This chain connects TRBV18 to TRBJ2-7, with TRBD1 matching over 7 bases. The length of the CDR3 is 13 residues. J was trimmed by 2 bases and V by 3 bases; bases with no gene match: 1. Per the germline V gene, CDR1 is KGHSH and CDR2 is LQKENI. The CDR3 DNA reads TGTGCCAGCTCACCGGGACAGACCTACGAGCAGTACTTC. This encodes CASSPGQTYEQYF.

CDR3 loop: CASSPPGRRDEQYF. The CDR3 bases are TGTGCCAGCAGCCCTCCGGGTCGCAGGGACGAGCAGTACTTC. The J gene is TRBJ2-7, the V gene TRBV4-2; maybe TRBD1 (5 bases). Germline V gene data show CDR1 as LGHNA and CDR2 as YNFKEQ. V was cut by 4 bases and J by 5 bases, with 15 bases left in between. The CDR3 sequence is 14 residues long.

The chain combines TRBV9 with TRBJ2-1, with 7 bases fitting TRBD2. The CDR3 extends over 15 amino acids. Germline CDR1 is SGDLS and CDR2 is YYNGEE. After removal of 4 bases from V and 6 bases from J, the junction contained 10 bases not matched to a gene. The CDR3 sequence: CASSSRLAGGNEQFF. The CDR3 bases are TGTGCCAGCAGCTCTAGACTAGCTGGTGGCAATGAGCAGTTCTTC.

The V call is TRBV6-5, the J call TRBJ1-4; D is possibly TRBD1 (6 bases). This CDR3 is 13 amino acids long. Per the germline V gene, CDR1 is MNHEY and CDR2 is SVGAGI. The V end was cut by 5 bases, the J end by 3 bases, with 7 bases between. The CDR3 loop reads CASSEGANEKLFF. In nucleotides, the CDR3 is TGTGCCAGCAGTGAGGGGGCTAATGAAAAACTGTTTTTT.

J is TRBJ2-1 and V is TRBV28; D is possibly TRBD2 (5 bases). Germline V CDR1 and CDR2: MDHEN, SYDVKM. With 6 bases removed from V and 3 bases from J, the gap between germline ends came to 9 bases. The CDR3 spans 13 residues. The CDR3 DNA follows: TGTGCCAGCAGCCGCCGGGACTACAATGAGCAGTTCTTC. Translating it yields CASSRRDYNEQFF.

This chain uses TRBV11-2 with TRBJ2-1; 11 nucleotides match TRBD2. V lost 3 bases to trimming and J lost 3 bases; unmatched junction nucleotides: 13. Germline V gene lookup returns CDR1 SGHAT and CDR2 FQNNGV. The CDR3 extends over 19 amino acids. CDR3 sequence (DNA): TGTGCCAGCAGCTTTGATTTAAGTAGGCTAGCGGGAGGCTACAATGAGCAGTTCTTC. It translates to CASSFDLSRLAGGYNEQFF. Looking up the rest from reference TRBV11-2 and TRBJ2-1 gives the full variable domain: EAGVAQSPRYKIIEKRQSVAFWCNPISGHATLYWYQQILGQGPKLLIQFQNNGVVDDSQLPKDRFSAERLKGVDSTLKIQPAKLEDSAVYLCASSFDLSRLAGGYNEQFFGPGTRLTVL.

The rearrangement uses TRBV5-1 and TRBJ1-1; 7 bases fit TRBD1. CDR1 and CDR2 (germline): SGHRS, YFSETQ. V was pared by 4 bases and J by 5 bases, with 8 bases of the junction left unmatched. This CDR3 is 14 amino acids long. In DNA, the CDR3 is TGCGCCAGCAGCATTGAACAGGGGAGGACTGAAGCTTTCTTT. It translates to CASSIEQGRTEAFF. Looking up the rest from reference TRBV5-1 and TRBJ1-1 gives the full variable domain: KAGVTQTPRYLIKTRGQQVTLSCSPISGHRSVSWYQQTPGQGLQFLFEYFSETQRNKGNFPGRFSGRQFSNSRSEMNVSTLELGDSALYLCASSIEQGRTEAFFGQGTRLTVV.

The chain joins TRBV28 to TRBJ1-5; 12 bases are shared with TRBD1. J lost 5 bases, V lost 6 bases, and 20 bases had no gene match. Germline V gene lookup returns CDR1 MDHEN and CDR2 SYDVKM. This CDR3 comprises 20 residues. The CDR3 nucleotides read TGTGCCAGCAGGTTAGCGCCATCGGGGGGGACAGGGGGCAGTGATCAGCCCCAGCATTTT. It yields the protein CASRLAPSGGTGGSDQPQHF.

The chain couples TRBV28 to TRBJ2-5, with 9 bases identical to TRBD1. V lost 5 bases, J lost 2 bases, and 6 bases stayed unmatched. The length of the CDR3 is 15 residues. Germline V gene data show CDR1 as MDHEN and CDR2 as SYDVKM. The CDR3 loop reads CASSHRDRVQETQYF. CDR3 nucleotide sequence: TGTGCCAGCAGTCACCGGGACAGGGTACAAGAGACCCAGTACTTC.

This clone was found a few times. This chain joins TRBV28 and TRBJ2-7, with 9 bases fitting TRBD1. The CDR3 covers 14 residues. V lost 5 bases, J lost 1 base, and 3 bases stayed unmatched. The V gene's germline CDR1 is MDHEN and CDR2 SYDVKM. DNA for the CDR3: TGTGCCAGCAGTACAGGGGGCAGGTCCTACGAGCAGTACTTC. Protein: CASSTGGRSYEQYF.

This clone was seen only once. The gene calls are TRBV10-3 and TRBJ2-6; tentatively, D is TRBD1 (6 bases). The germline V gene has CDR1 ENHRY and CDR2 SYGVKD. The V end lost 2 bases, the J end lost 0 bases, and 8 bases lay between the germline ends. The CDR3 is made up of 16 amino acids. This CDR3 reads CAISETGYSGANVLTF. CDR3 DNA sequence: TGTGCCATCAGTGAGACAGGGTACTCTGGGGCCAACGTCCTGACTTTC.

V usage is TRBV6-1 and J usage is TRBJ2-3; the D gene is possibly TRBD1 (6 bases). Germline V gene data show CDR1 as MNHNS and CDR2 as SASEGT. The CDR3 contains 16 residues. The V gene lost 4 bases and the J gene lost 6 bases, with 20 bases spanning the gap. Here the CDR3 reads CASSGRQASSGDTQYF. CDR3 nucleotide sequence: TGTGCCAGCAGTGGCCGACAGGCTAGTTCGGGGGATACGCAGTATTTT.